The 7 T cell receptor beta chains presented below share a single source sample, sequenced in a study of PD-1 blockade in classical Hodgkin lymphoma. Profiled with immunoSEQ multiplex PCR; TCRdb holds only in-frame clones, not every one. The sample contains about 150,000 clones, nearly 80% of which appear only once. Following autologous stem cell transplantation, relapse occurred in every patient, and exposure to brentuximab vedotin varied. This specimen was peripheral blood mononuclear cells (PBMCs), taken before the second cycle of nivolumab. The origin of the receptors is a human donor with classical Hodgkin lymphoma.

The chain carries TRBV2 and TRBJ2-1; D uncertain. The CDR3 has 11 residues. V lost 4 bases and J 2 bases, leaving 0 bases between the germline ends. CDR1 is SNHLY and CDR2 is FYNNEI in the germline V gene. The CDR3 region has the DNA TGTGCCAGCAGTGCCTACAATGAGCAGTTCTTC. It yields the protein CASSAYNEQFF. The whole variable domain, filled in from reference TRBV2 and TRBJ2-1, reads EPEVTQTPSHQVTQMGQEVILRCVPISNHLYFYWYRQILGQKVEFLVSFYNNEISEKSEIFDDQFSVERPDGSNFTLKIRSTKLEDSAMYFCASSAYNEQFFGPGTRLTVL.

The J gene is TRBJ2-2, the V gene TRBV6-5, with D hard to call. CDR1 is MNHEY, CDR2 SVGAGI, per germline. Trimming took 0 bases from V and 1 from J, leaving 3 bases between them. The CDR3 length is 14 residues. In DNA, the CDR3 is TGTGCCAGCAGTTACTCTTTGAACACCGGGGAGCTGTTTTTT. Its translation is CASSYSLNTGELFF.

The V and J genes are TRBV9 and TRBJ1-4; D might be TRBD1 (5 bases). V shed 1 base and J shed 6 bases, with 13 bases lying between them. Germline lookup yields CDR1 SGDLS and CDR2 YYNGEE. The CDR3 totals 15 residues. The CDR3 is CASSVSWGYDEKLFF. Here the CDR3 DNA reads TGTGCCAGCAGCGTAAGTTGGGGGTATGATGAAAAACTGTTTTTT.

A remark on this clone: A read error may explain this, as a much larger clone is one base away. This rearrangement joins TRBV6-6 to TRBJ1-5, with 8 bases identical to TRBD1. Trimming at V came to 8 bases and at J to 4 bases, leaving 4 bases not matched to a gene. This CDR3 comprises 13 residues. The germline CDR1 and CDR2 sequences are MNHNY and SVGAGI (reference sequence). CDR3 DNA: TGTGCCAGCGGTAGGACAGGGAATCAGCCCCAGCATTTT. Translating it yields CASGRTGNQPQHF.

V usage is TRBV5-6 and J usage is TRBJ2-7; 7 bases are shared with TRBD1. V lost 0 bases, J lost 2 bases, and 5 bases stayed unmatched. This CDR3 has 15 residues. CDR1 and CDR2 (germline): SGHDT, YYEEEE. The CDR3 coding sequence is TGTGCCAGCAGCTTGGGACAGGGTAATCCCTACGAGCAGTACTTC. As protein: CASSLGQGNPYEQYF.

The V and J genes are TRBV7-8 and TRBJ2-7; D is perhaps TRBD1 (5 bases). CDR1 and CDR2 from the germline V gene are SGHVS and FQNEAQ. Trimming cost V 2 bases and J 2 bases, with 10 bases left between them. The length of the CDR3 is 14 residues. CDR3 loop: CASSLNRQTYEQYF. In nucleotides, the CDR3 is TGTGCCAGCAGCTTAAACCGACAGACCTACGAGCAGTACTTC. The variable domain in full, completed from reference TRBV7-8 and TRBJ2-7, reads GAGVSQSPRYKVAKRGQDVALRCDPISGHVSLFWYQQALGQGPEFLTYFQNEAQLDKSGLPSDRFFAERPEGSVSTLKIQRTQQEDSAVYLCASSLNRQTYEQYFGPGTRLTVT.

The gene calls are TRBV23-1 and TRBJ2-7; D perhaps matches TRBD1 (6 bases). TRBV23-1 is given ORF status, its function remaining uncertain. The length of the CDR3 is 14 residues. V was clipped by 7 bases and J by 6 bases, with 19 bases between them. The CDR3 loop is CASTQQTTGTEQYF. CDR3 DNA: TGCGCCAGCACCCAGCAAACGACAGGAACCGAGCAGTACTTC.